This T cell receptor beta chain comes out of a study of T cell repertoires in cytomegalovirus infection (dated by TCRdb to between 2019 and 2020). Study-wide context: Because public TCR beta signatures pointed to carriage of CMV infection together with the matching HLA type, the HLA type of each donor mattered for the analysis. General study outcomes and caveats: In both this cohort and an independent cohort of some 370 donors, the cumulative frequency of public TCR beta family members distinguished carriers of CMV infection plus the relevant HLA type. The ex vivo response was dominated by HLA-C-restricted CMV-specific TCR beta clonotypes, and the single most frequent clonotype in two of eight donors was supplied by these HLA-C-restricted clonotypes.

From the germline V gene, CDR1 is SGHVS and CDR2 is FQNEAQ. There are 16 amino acids in the CDR3, from cysteine to phenylalanine inclusive. Only CDR3 DNA remains: 48 bases, in frame from the first base. Between the V and J ends, shortened by 5 bases and 2 bases respectively, the junction contains 18 bases. This clonotype was recorded at least ten times. Its antigen remains undetermined. No much larger clone is present one base from it, and per-base qualities are unavailable. TCRdb names Illumina HiSeq 1500 as the instrument used. Starting from the raw public reads, TCRdb applied fastp trimming at Q25, assembled clones with MiXCR and retained in-frame beta chains. Rows are combined by CDR3 protein, so each entry shows the most common genes and DNA. Here the sample has around 240,000 distinct CDR3 sequences; approximately 22% occur a single time. 15% to 20% of the sample lies in the top ten.

Rearrangement joined TRBV7-8 to TRBJ1-2, with the D gene uncertain. Sequenced sample: CD8+ T cells from PBMCs. This receptor was obtained from a human donor in good health (CMV status not recorded). Some clones in this sample may be carry-over from other donors' samples. The CDR3 has the sequence CASSLSGPSINYGYTF. The DNA is as follows: TGTGCCAGCAGCCTCAGCGGGCCCTCCATAAACTATGGCTACACCTTC.